The text below deals with one TCR beta chain. The target antigen is unknown. The germline V gene has CDR1 SGHTA and CDR2 FQGNSA. V lost 6 bases, J lost 1 base, and 11 bases stayed unmatched. The CDR3 extends over 17 amino acids. The data are from a study of cytomegalovirus exposure and HLA in healthy donors. Broader study findings: Researchers counted around 160 TCR beta chains as cytomegalovirus-associated. There were a few CMV-associated chains whose specificity for CMV antigens was confirmed in vitro.

TCRdb's table, derived via immunoSEQ multiplex PCR, lists solely in-frame clones and lacks some. The data hold approximately 210,000 clones, with 86% observed a single time. The rearrangement uses TRBV7-2 and TRBJ1-2; 10 nucleotides agree with TRBD1. The sequence was collected from a woman between 18 and 30 years old in good health and CMV-seronegative. The sequenced sample was PBMCs. CDR3: CASSSYPGTGDNYGYTF. As DNA, the CDR3 is TGTGCCAGCAGTTCATATCCCGGGACAGGGGATAACTATGGCTACACCTTC.